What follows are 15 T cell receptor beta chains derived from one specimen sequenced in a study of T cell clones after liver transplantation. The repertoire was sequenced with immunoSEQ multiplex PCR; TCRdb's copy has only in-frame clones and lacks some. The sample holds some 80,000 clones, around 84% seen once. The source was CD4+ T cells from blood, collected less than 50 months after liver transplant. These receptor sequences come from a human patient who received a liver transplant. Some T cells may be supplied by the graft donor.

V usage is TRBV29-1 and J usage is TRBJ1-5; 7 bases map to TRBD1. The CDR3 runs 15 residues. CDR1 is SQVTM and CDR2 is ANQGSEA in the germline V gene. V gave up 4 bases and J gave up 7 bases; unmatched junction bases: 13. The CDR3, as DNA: TGCAGCGTTGTAACAACAGGGGACGGGCACCAGCCCCAGCATTTT. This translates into CSVVTTGDGHQPQHF.

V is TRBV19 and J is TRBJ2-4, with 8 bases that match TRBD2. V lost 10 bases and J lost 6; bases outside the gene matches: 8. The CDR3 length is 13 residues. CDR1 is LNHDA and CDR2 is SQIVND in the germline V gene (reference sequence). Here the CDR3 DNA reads TGTGCCACCGCCGACAGCGGGGGAAACATTCAGTACTTC. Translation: CATADSGGNIQYF.

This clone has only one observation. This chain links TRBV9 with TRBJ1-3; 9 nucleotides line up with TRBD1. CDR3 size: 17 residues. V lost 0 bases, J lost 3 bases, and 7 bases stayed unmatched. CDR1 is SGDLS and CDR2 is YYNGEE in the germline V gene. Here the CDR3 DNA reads TGTGCCAGCAGCGTAGAGGCAGGGACAGGGTTTGGAAACACCATATATTTT. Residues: CASSVEAGTGFGNTIYF.

This CDR3 reads CASSRPDRGKADTQYF. CDR3 nucleotides: TGTGCCAGCAGCCGCCCGGACAGGGGCAAAGCAGATACGCAGTATTTT. This chain joins TRBV5-4 and TRBJ2-3; TRBD1 matches 9 bases. V was clipped by 4 bases and J by 4 bases; unmatched bases: 10. CDR3 size: 16 residues. CDR1 and CDR2 (germline): SGHNT, YYREEE (reference sequence).

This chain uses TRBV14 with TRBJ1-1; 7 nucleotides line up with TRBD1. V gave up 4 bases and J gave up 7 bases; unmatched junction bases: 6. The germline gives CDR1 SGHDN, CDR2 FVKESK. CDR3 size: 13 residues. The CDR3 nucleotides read TGTGCCAGCAGCCTGACAGGGCCCGGTGAAGCTTTCTTT. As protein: CASSLTGPGEAFF.

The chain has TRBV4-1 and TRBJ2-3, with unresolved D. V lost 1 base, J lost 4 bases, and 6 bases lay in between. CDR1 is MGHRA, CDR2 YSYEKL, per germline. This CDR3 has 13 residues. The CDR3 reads CASSQGAADTQYF. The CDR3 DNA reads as TGCGCCAGCAGCCAAGGAGCCGCAGATACGCAGTATTTT.

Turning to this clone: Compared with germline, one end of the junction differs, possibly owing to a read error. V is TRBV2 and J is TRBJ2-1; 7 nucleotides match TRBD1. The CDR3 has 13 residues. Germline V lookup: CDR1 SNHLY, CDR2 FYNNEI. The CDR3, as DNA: TGTGCCAGCAGCGAAGGGACAGTCAATGAGCAGTTCTTC. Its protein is CASSEGTVNEQFF.

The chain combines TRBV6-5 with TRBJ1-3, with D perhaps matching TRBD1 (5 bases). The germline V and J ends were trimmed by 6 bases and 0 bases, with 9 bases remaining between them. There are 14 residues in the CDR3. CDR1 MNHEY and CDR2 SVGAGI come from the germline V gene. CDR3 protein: CASSPDTSGNTIYF. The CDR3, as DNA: TGTGCCAGCAGCCCGGACACCTCTGGAAACACCATATATTTT.

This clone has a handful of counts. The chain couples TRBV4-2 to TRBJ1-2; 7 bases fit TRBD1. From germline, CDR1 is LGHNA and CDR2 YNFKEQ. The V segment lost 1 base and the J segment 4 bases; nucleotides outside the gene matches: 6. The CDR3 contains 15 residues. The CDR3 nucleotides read TGTGCCAGCAGCCAAGTCCTCCGGGACAGCTATGGCTACACCTTC. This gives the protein CASSQVLRDSYGYTF.

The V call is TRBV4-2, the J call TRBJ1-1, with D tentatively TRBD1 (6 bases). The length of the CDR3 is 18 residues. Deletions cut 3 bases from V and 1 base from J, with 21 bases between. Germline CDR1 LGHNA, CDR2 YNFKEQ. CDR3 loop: CASSHRNQPQGGNTEAFF. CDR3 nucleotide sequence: TGTGCCAGCAGCCACCGAAACCAACCACAGGGAGGGAACACTGAAGCTTTCTTT.

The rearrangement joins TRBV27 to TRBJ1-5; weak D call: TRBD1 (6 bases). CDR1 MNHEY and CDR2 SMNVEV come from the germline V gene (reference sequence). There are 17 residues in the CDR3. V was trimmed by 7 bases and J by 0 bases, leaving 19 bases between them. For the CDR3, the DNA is TGTGCCAGCAAGGCTGCCGGGACACCGAATAGCAATCAGCCCCAGCATTTT. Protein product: CASKAAGTPNSNQPQHF.

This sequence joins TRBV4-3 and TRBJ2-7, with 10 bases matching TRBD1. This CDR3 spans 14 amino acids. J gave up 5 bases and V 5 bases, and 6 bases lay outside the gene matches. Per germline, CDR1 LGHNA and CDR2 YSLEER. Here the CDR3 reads CASSSGTGVDEQYF. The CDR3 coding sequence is TGCGCCAGCAGCTCCGGGACAGGGGTTGACGAGCAGTACTTC.

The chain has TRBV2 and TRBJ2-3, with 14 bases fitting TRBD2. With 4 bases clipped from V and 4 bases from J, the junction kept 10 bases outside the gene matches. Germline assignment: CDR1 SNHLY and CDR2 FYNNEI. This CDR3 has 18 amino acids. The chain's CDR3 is CASSAGLAGVRGADTQYF. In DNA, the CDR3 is TGTGCCAGCAGTGCGGGACTAGCGGGGGTTCGGGGGGCAGATACGCAGTATTTT.

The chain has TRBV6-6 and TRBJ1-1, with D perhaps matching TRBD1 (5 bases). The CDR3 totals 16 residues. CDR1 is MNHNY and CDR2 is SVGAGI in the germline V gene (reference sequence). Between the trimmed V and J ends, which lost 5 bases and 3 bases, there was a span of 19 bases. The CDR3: CASSPPGTLRYTEAFF. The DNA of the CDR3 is TGTGCCAGCAGTCCACCCGGGACCCTCCGTTACACTGAAGCTTTCTTT.

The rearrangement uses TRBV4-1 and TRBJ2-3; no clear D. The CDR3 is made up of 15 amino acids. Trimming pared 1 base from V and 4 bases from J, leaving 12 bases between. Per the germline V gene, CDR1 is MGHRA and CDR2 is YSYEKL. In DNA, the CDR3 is TGCGCCAGCAGCCAAGCCGGTTTGGGCCCAGATACGCAGTATTTT. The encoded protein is CASSQAGLGPDTQYF.